This is a list of T cell receptor beta chains from one sample in a study of identical twins. From the 5' RACE reads, TCRdb called clonotypes with MiXCR, one entry per CDR3 protein. The repertoire has some 300,000 distinct CDR3 sequences, approximately 13% of them found once; the top ten carry more than 6%. The same data also contributed to another study, on yellow fever vaccine responses in identical twins.

Material for sequencing was CD8+ T cells sorted from blood. These receptors all come from a woman younger than 35 in good health. Each CDR3 is given with its conserved first and last residue. Fields, in order: clone size, V gene, D gene, J gene, CDR3 DNA, CDR3 protein. A D gene is named only where the DNA matches it firmly. Size tells how often a clone was seen (once, few, many) or the class of an expanded clone, and some rows leave it out.

clone size: few
V gene: TRBV4-1
D gene: NA
J gene: TRBJ2-3
CDR3 DNA: TGCGCCAGCAGCCAAGAAACAACCACAGATACGCAGTATTTT
CDR3 protein: CASSQETTTDTQYF

clone size: NA
V gene: TRBV6-1
D gene: TRBD2
J gene: TRBJ2-2
CDR3 DNA: TGTGCCAGCAGTCCAGCGGGAGTTGCGACCGGGGAGCTGTTTTTT
CDR3 protein: CASSPAGVATGELFF

clone size: few
V gene: TRBV27
D gene: NA
J gene: TRBJ2-5
CDR3 DNA: TGTGCCAGCAGCCCAATAGACAAAAAAGAGACCCAGTACTTC
CDR3 protein: CASSPIDKKETQYF

clone size: NA
V gene: TRBV20-1
D gene: NA
J gene: TRBJ2-1
CDR3 DNA: TGCAGTGCTACTCGCGGGATTTTTGAGCAGTTCTTC
CDR3 protein: CSATRGIFEQFF

clone size: few
V gene: TRBV15
D gene: NA
J gene: TRBJ2-7
CDR3 DNA: TGTGCCACCAGCAGAGATCGAGTTAGGGGTTACGAGCAGTACTTC
CDR3 protein: CATSRDRVRGYEQYF

clone size: NA
V gene: TRBV7-6
D gene: TRBD1
J gene: TRBJ2-1
CDR3 DNA: TGTGCCAGCAGCTCCGGACAGGGGACCTACAATGAGCAGTTCTTC
CDR3 protein: CASSSGQGTYNEQFF

clone size: NA
V gene: TRBV5-6
D gene: NA
J gene: TRBJ2-2
CDR3 DNA: TGTGCCAGCAGCTCCCTAGGGAGTACAAACACCGGGGAGCTGTTTTTT
CDR3 protein: CASSSLGSTNTGELFF

clone size: many
V gene: TRBV20-1
D gene: NA
J gene: TRBJ1-2
CDR3 DNA: TGCAGTGCTAGGGGCGATGGCTACACCTTC
CDR3 protein: CSARGDGYTF

clone size: few
V gene: TRBV7-9
D gene: NA
J gene: TRBJ2-5
CDR3 DNA: TGTGCCAGCAGCTTAGAAGCTTTAGCGTCCCAAGAGACCCAGTACTTC
CDR3 protein: CASSLEALASQETQYF

clone size: many
V gene: TRBV7-2
D gene: TRBD1
J gene: TRBJ1-2
CDR3 DNA: TGTGCCAGCAGCCTTACCCGGACAGGGGGCAACTATGGCTACACCTTC
CDR3 protein: CASSLTRTGGNYGYTF

clone size: many
V gene: TRBV25-1
D gene: TRBD1
J gene: TRBJ1-6
CDR3 DNA: TGTGCCAGCAGTGAATATCAGGGACAGAGGGGGAACATCTATAATTCACCCCTCCACTTT
CDR3 protein: CASSEYQGQRGNIYNSPLHF

clone size: few
V gene: TRBV7-2
D gene: NA
J gene: TRBJ2-3
CDR3 DNA: TGTGCCAGCAGGCCCAACACAGATACGCAGTATTTT
CDR3 protein: CASRPNTDTQYF

clone size: few
V gene: TRBV5-1
D gene: NA
J gene: TRBJ2-1
CDR3 DNA: TGCGCCAGCAGCTCGGAGGTAGTAGGGGTCTCGAATGAGCAGTTCTTC
CDR3 protein: CASSSEVVGVSNEQFF

clone size: few
V gene: TRBV27
D gene: NA
J gene: TRBJ2-3
CDR3 DNA: TGTGCCAGCAGGGACCTACTGGAAGATACGCAGTATTTT
CDR3 protein: CASRDLLEDTQYF

clone size: NA
V gene: TRBV9
D gene: TRBD2
J gene: TRBJ2-3
CDR3 DNA: TGTGCCAGCAGTCTTAGCGGGAGAGACACAGATACGCAGTATTTT
CDR3 protein: CASSLSGRDTDTQYF

clone size: NA
V gene: TRBV10-2
D gene: TRBD2
J gene: TRBJ2-2
CDR3 DNA: TGCGCCAGCAGTGAGTTTAGCGGGGAGAACACCGGGGAGCTGTTTTTT
CDR3 protein: CASSEFSGENTGELFF

clone size: few
V gene: TRBV6-2/TRBV6-3
D gene: NA
J gene: TRBJ2-1
CDR3 DNA: TGTGCCAGCAGTCGACAGAACAATGAGCAGTTCTTC
CDR3 protein: CASSRQNNEQFF

clone size: many
V gene: TRBV7-9
D gene: TRBD2
J gene: TRBJ2-2
CDR3 DNA: TGTGCCAGCAGGCCTAGCGGGTTTACCGGGGAGCTGTTTTTT
CDR3 protein: CASRPSGFTGELFF

clone size: many
V gene: TRBV20-1
D gene: NA
J gene: TRBJ2-7
CDR3 DNA: TGCAGTGCTAGAATTTCCGGCTACGAGCAGTACTTC
CDR3 protein: CSARISGYEQYF

clone size: NA
V gene: TRBV6-4
D gene: NA
J gene: TRBJ2-3
CDR3 DNA: TGTGCCAGCAGTGAACGGGCCTTCACAGATACGCAGTATTTT
CDR3 protein: CASSERAFTDTQYF

clone size: NA
V gene: TRBV15
D gene: NA
J gene: TRBJ1-2
CDR3 DNA: TGTGCCACCAGCAGAGATAGGGCAGGGGCTAACTATGGCTACACCTTC
CDR3 protein: CATSRDRAGANYGYTF

clone size: many
V gene: TRBV7-9
D gene: TRBD2
J gene: TRBJ2-3
CDR3 DNA: TGTGCCAGCAGCCGGCTAGCGGGAGTAAGAGATACGCAGTATTTT
CDR3 protein: CASSRLAGVRDTQYF

clone size: NA
V gene: TRBV20-1
D gene: TRBD2
J gene: TRBJ2-1
CDR3 DNA: TGCAGTGCAGGGGCTAGCGGGAGCACCCCTAATACCTACAATGAGCAGTTCTTC
CDR3 protein: CSAGASGSTPNTYNEQFF

clone size: few
V gene: TRBV12-3/TRBV12-4
D gene: NA
J gene: TRBJ1-1
CDR3 DNA: TGTGCCAGCAGTTACGGATACACTGAAGCTTTCTTT
CDR3 protein: CASSYGYTEAFF

clone size: NA
V gene: TRBV19
D gene: NA
J gene: TRBJ2-5
CDR3 DNA: TGTGCCAGTAGGAGGACAGTACAAGAGACCCAGTACTTC
CDR3 protein: CASRRTVQETQYF

clone size: few
V gene: TRBV3-1
D gene: NA
J gene: TRBJ2-1
CDR3 DNA: TGTGCCAGCAGCCAAGACAACACCTTCTACAATGAGCAGTTCTTC
CDR3 protein: CASSQDNTFYNEQFF

clone size: NA
V gene: TRBV3-1
D gene: TRBD1
J gene: TRBJ2-5
CDR3 DNA: TGTGCCAGCAGCCCGAGGACAGGGGGGGTTGAGACCCAGTACTTC
CDR3 protein: CASSPRTGGVETQYF

clone size: few
V gene: TRBV7-8
D gene: TRBD2
J gene: TRBJ2-2
CDR3 DNA: TGTGCCAGCAGCCAACGGACTAGCGGGATGAACACCGGGGAGCTGTTTTTT
CDR3 protein: CASSQRTSGMNTGELFF

clone size: NA
V gene: TRBV15
D gene: NA
J gene: TRBJ2-5
CDR3 DNA: TGTGCCACCAGCAGAGGGAAGACCCAAGAGACCCAGTACTTC
CDR3 protein: CATSRGKTQETQYF

clone size: few
V gene: TRBV27
D gene: NA
J gene: TRBJ2-5
CDR3 DNA: TGTGCCAGCAGTGGGGGCATGTCCACCCCAAAAGGGACCCAGTACTTC
CDR3 protein: CASSGGMSTPKGTQYF

clone size: NA
V gene: TRBV20-1
D gene: NA
J gene: TRBJ2-5
CDR3 DNA: TGCAGTGCTCCTACCGAGGCGGAGACCCAGTACTTC
CDR3 protein: CSAPTEAETQYF

clone size: few
V gene: TRBV12-3/TRBV12-4
D gene: NA
J gene: TRBJ1-2
CDR3 DNA: TGTGCCAGCAGCCGTCAGACTCGGGATGGCTACACCTTC
CDR3 protein: CASSRQTRDGYTF

clone size: many
V gene: TRBV7-8
D gene: NA
J gene: TRBJ2-5
CDR3 DNA: TGTGCCAGATACACTGGACCTCGCCAAGAGACCCAGTACTTC
CDR3 protein: CARYTGPRQETQYF

clone size: NA
V gene: TRBV20-1
D gene: NA
J gene: TRBJ2-3
CDR3 DNA: TGCAGTGCTAGAGGGGCGGGACTGGGTCTTTTTGATACGCAGTATTTT
CDR3 protein: CSARGAGLGLFDTQYF

clone size: few
V gene: TRBV29-1
D gene: NA
J gene: TRBJ2-7
CDR3 DNA: TGCAGCGTTGAAGGGGGTCCCTACGAGCAGTACTTC
CDR3 protein: CSVEGGPYEQYF

clone size: once
V gene: TRBV7-9
D gene: TRBD2
J gene: TRBJ2-1
CDR3 DNA: TGTGCCAGCAGCCCCCGGGGCGGGGGGTCAAATGAGCAGTTCTTC
CDR3 protein: CASSPRGGGSNEQFF

clone size: NA
V gene: TRBV28
D gene: NA
J gene: TRBJ2-7
CDR3 DNA: TGTGCCAGCAGTTTATCGGTCGAGGGCTTCGGATACGAGCAGTACTTC
CDR3 protein: CASSLSVEGFGYEQYF

clone size: few
V gene: TRBV5-1
D gene: TRBD2
J gene: TRBJ2-5
CDR3 DNA: TGCGCCAGCAGTTCCAGCGGGGGGAGAGAGACCCAGTACTTC
CDR3 protein: CASSSSGGRETQYF

clone size: NA
V gene: TRBV4-1
D gene: NA
J gene: TRBJ2-5
CDR3 DNA: TGCGCCAGCAGCCAACCCTGGGAGTCCCAAGAGACCCAGTACTTC
CDR3 protein: CASSQPWESQETQYF

clone size: NA
V gene: TRBV20-1
D gene: NA
J gene: TRBJ2-5
CDR3 DNA: TGCAGTGCTAGAGCTATGTACCAAGAGACCCAGTACTTC
CDR3 protein: CSARAMYQETQYF

clone size: NA
V gene: TRBV24-1
D gene: TRBD2
J gene: TRBJ2-3
CDR3 DNA: TGTGCCACCAGTGACCAAACTAGCGGGAGACCCACAGATACGCAGTATTTT
CDR3 protein: CATSDQTSGRPTDTQYF

clone size: NA
V gene: TRBV5-5
D gene: NA
J gene: TRBJ2-6
CDR3 DNA: TGTGCCAGCAGCTTGTGGGAGACTCTGGGGGCCAACGTCCTGACTTTC
CDR3 protein: CASSLWETLGANVLTF

clone size: few
V gene: TRBV5-1
D gene: TRBD2
J gene: TRBJ2-5
CDR3 DNA: TGCGCCAGCGCCCGGACGGAAACTAGCGGGAGGTGGGAGACCCAGTACTTC
CDR3 protein: CASARTETSGRWETQYF

clone size: few
V gene: TRBV19
D gene: TRBD1
J gene: TRBJ1-5
CDR3 DNA: TGTGCCAGTAGTATCCCCCCGACAGGGCTAAATCAGCCCCAGCATTTT
CDR3 protein: CASSIPPTGLNQPQHF

clone size: few
V gene: TRBV6-1
D gene: TRBD2
J gene: TRBJ2-2
CDR3 DNA: TGTGCCACCGCCTGGGGGGGGGGCACCGGGGAGCTGTTTTTT
CDR3 protein: CATAWGGGTGELFF

clone size: NA
V gene: TRBV10-2
D gene: TRBD1
J gene: TRBJ2-1
CDR3 DNA: TGCGCCAGCAGGGACAGGGATCGGTCCTACAATGAGCAGTTCTTC
CDR3 protein: CASRDRDRSYNEQFF

clone size: few
V gene: TRBV6-1
D gene: TRBD1
J gene: TRBJ2-2
CDR3 DNA: TGTGCCAGCACCTCCAGGACAGGTTTTACCGGGGAGCTGTTTTTT
CDR3 protein: CASTSRTGFTGELFF

clone size: NA
V gene: TRBV5-1
D gene: TRBD1
J gene: TRBJ1-2
CDR3 DNA: TGCGCCAGCAGCCCCCGGCAGGGGGCGGATGGCTACACCTTC
CDR3 protein: CASSPRQGADGYTF

clone size: many
V gene: TRBV4-1
D gene: NA
J gene: TRBJ1-5
CDR3 DNA: TGCGCCAGCAGCCAACCGGGTCATAGCAATCAGCCCCAGCATTTT
CDR3 protein: CASSQPGHSNQPQHF

clone size: NA
V gene: TRBV7-9
D gene: NA
J gene: TRBJ2-5
CDR3 DNA: TGTGCCAGCAGTCCTAGCCCCAGAGAAGAGACCCAGTACTTC
CDR3 protein: CASSPSPREETQYF

clone size: NA
V gene: TRBV15
D gene: NA
J gene: TRBJ2-5
CDR3 DNA: TGTGCCACCAGCAGAGATGTTACAGAAGAGACCCAGTACTTC
CDR3 protein: CATSRDVTEETQYF

clone size: few
V gene: TRBV27
D gene: NA
J gene: TRBJ1-4
CDR3 DNA: TGTGCCAGCAGGGGATTGGCTAATGAAAAACTGTTTTTT
CDR3 protein: CASRGLANEKLFF

clone size: NA
V gene: TRBV6-1
D gene: TRBD2
J gene: TRBJ2-3
CDR3 DNA: TGTGCCAGCAGCGCCGAGACTAGCGGGGACACAGATACGCAGTATTTT
CDR3 protein: CASSAETSGDTDTQYF

clone size: few
V gene: TRBV12-3/TRBV12-4
D gene: TRBD1
J gene: TRBJ1-2
CDR3 DNA: TGTGCCAGCAGTTTATTGGGTGGGACAGTGGGTTATGGCTACACCTTC
CDR3 protein: CASSLLGGTVGYGYTF

clone size: few
V gene: TRBV29-1
D gene: NA
J gene: TRBJ2-1
CDR3 DNA: TGCAGCGCCGAGCCCAGCTACAATGAGCAGTTCTTC
CDR3 protein: CSAEPSYNEQFF

clone size: few
V gene: TRBV7-9
D gene: TRBD2
J gene: TRBJ2-1
CDR3 DNA: TGTGCCAGCAGCTTAGGGGGACTAGGCTCCTACAATGAGCAGTTCTTC
CDR3 protein: CASSLGGLGSYNEQFF